This T cell receptor beta chain was observed in a study of T-cell memory formation after mild COVID-19. Study at large: Largely, TCR clusters stayed within a single donor. Overall study findings and caveats: Clones shrinking from day 15 to 85 showed even CD4/CD8 mixes; later expanders tilted CD4+. The main location of contracting CD4+ clones was CM and EM, and that of contracting CD8+ clones was EMRA. Pre-infection memory carried some responding clones, suggesting that cross-reactive memory joined.

This clonotype was counted ten times or more. Its antigen is not known. TCRdb re-called the 5' RACE reads through MiXCR, storing one row per CDR3 protein. The table records fewer than 50,000 distinct CDR3 sequences, around 6.6% of them present only once. The CDR3 covers 16 residues. V gave up 5 bases and J gave up 4 bases, with 20 bases separating them. In germline, CDR1 is SEHNR, CDR2 FQNEAQ (reference sequence). The chain links TRBV7-9 to TRBJ1-2, with D possibly being TRBD1 (5 bases). The receptor's source is an adult who had mild COVID-19 (a few samples of this study predate the infection). Cell type and time point are not known. Material for sequencing was PBMCs or a T cell subset sorted from them (not recorded which). The CDR3 is CASSPTGTGKIYGYTF. The CDR3 DNA is TGTGCCAGCAGCCCTACGGGGACTGGGAAAATCTATGGCTACACCTTC.